Listed here are 27 T cell receptor beta chains from one sample, sequenced in a study of blood T cell repertoires in COVID-19. Profiling relied on immunoSEQ multiplex PCR, and the TCRdb table lists in-frame clones only, not all of them. The data hold fewer than 300,000 clones, with more than 85% observed a single time. The sample was peripheral blood. These receptors originate from a young man with acute or convalescent COVID-19.

The V gene is TRBV7-9, the J gene TRBJ2-5; D possibly corresponds to TRBD2 (5 bases). This CDR3 region has 15 residues. Germline CDR1 and CDR2: SEHNR and FQNEAQ (reference sequence). V shed 4 bases and J shed 3 bases, with 15 bases lying between them. The CDR3 loop is CASSSLMEVEETQYF. The CDR3 DNA sequence: TGTGCCAGCAGCTCACTGATGGAGGTAGAAGAGACCCAGTACTTC. Looking up the rest from reference TRBV7-9 and TRBJ2-5 gives the full variable domain: DTGVSQNPRHKITKRGQNVTFRCDPISEHNRLYWYRQTLGQGPEFLTYFQNEAQLEKSRLLSDRFSAERPKGSFSTLEIQRTEQGDSAMYLCASSSLMEVEETQYFGPGTRLLVL.

The chain employs TRBV4-1 and TRBJ2-7; maybe TRBD1 (6 bases). The ends were cut back, 4 bases at V and 5 bases at J, with 12 bases in the middle. CDR3 length: 13 amino acids. In germline, CDR1 is MGHRA, CDR2 YSYEKL. This CDR3 reads CASSRGHPDEQYF. The DNA for the CDR3 is TGCGCCAGCAGCCGGGGACACCCTGACGAGCAGTACTTC.

This sequence joins TRBV5-1 and TRBJ1-4; 9 bases are a match to TRBD1. The ends lost 5 bases at V and 8 bases at J; junction bases unmatched: 10. Germline V gene lookup returns CDR1 SGHRS and CDR2 YFSETQ. This CDR3 has 15 residues. DNA of the CDR3: TGCGCCAGCAGTTTTGAGGGACAGGGCCGGGAAAAACTGTTTTTT. Translating it yields CASSFEGQGREKLFF.

The chain carries TRBV5-4 and TRBJ2-3, with 7 positions matching TRBD2. V was pared by 4 bases and J by 2 bases, with 7 bases of the junction left unmatched. The V gene's germline CDR1 is SGHNT and CDR2 YYREEE (reference sequence). CDR3 length: 15 residues. CDR3 in amino acids: CASSGGVEVTDTQYF. CDR3 nucleotide sequence: TGTGCCAGCAGCGGGGGGGTAGAGGTCACAGATACGCAGTATTTT.

The chain links TRBV6-5 to TRBJ2-7; D is unresolved. The CDR3 spans 13 residues. The V gene lost 6 bases and the J gene lost 1 base, with 10 bases spanning the gap. Germline assignment: CDR1 MNHEY and CDR2 SVGAGI. The CDR3 region has the DNA TGTGCCAGCAGCGGCGGTCAGTCCTACGAGCAGTACTTC. It encodes CASSGGQSYEQYF.

The chain combines TRBV25-1 with TRBJ2-5; TRBD2 agrees at 9 bases. The CDR3 totals 15 residues. J lost 7 bases, V lost 5 bases, and 11 bases had no gene match. Germline V CDR1 and CDR2: MGHDK, SYGVNS. The CDR3 loop reads CASSPAGGAEWTQYF. In DNA form, the CDR3 reads TGTGCCAGCAGTCCCGCGGGGGGGGCGGAATGGACCCAGTACTTC.

The chain is built from TRBV3-1 (or the pseudogene TRBV3-2) and TRBJ2-3; 8 bases line up with TRBD2. Germline trimming cut 4 bases from V and 10 bases from J; bases unmatched to any gene: 10. Germline values: CDR1 LGHDT, CDR2 YNNKEL (reference sequence). CDR3 length: 14 amino acids. The CDR3 protein is CASSPARGGQAQYF. CDR3 sequence (DNA): TGTGCCAGCAGCCCAGCCCGGGGGGGCCAGGCGCAGTATTTT.

This chain joins TRBV4-2 and TRBJ2-5, with 12 positions matching TRBD2. This CDR3 has 17 residues. CDR1 is LGHNA, CDR2 YNFKEQ, per germline. The V and J ends lost 3 bases and 6 bases, in that order; junction bases with no gene match: 11. Here the CDR3 reads CASSQTSGGAVLKTQYF. The DNA for the CDR3 is TGTGCCAGCAGCCAGACTAGCGGGGGAGCTGTGTTGAAGACCCAGTACTTC.

The J gene is TRBJ1-2, the V gene TRBV5-6; maybe TRBD1 (5 bases). The CDR3 totals 15 residues. Trimming removed 2 bases from V and 1 base from J, with 12 bases in between. Germline CDR1 reads SGHDT; CDR2 reads YYEEEE. Here the CDR3 reads CASSFVSRDNYGYTF. The CDR3 nucleotides read TGTGCCAGCAGCTTCGTCTCCAGGGATAACTATGGCTACACCTTC.

This chain links TRBV5-1 with TRBJ2-1; maybe TRBD2 (5 bases). CDR3 size: 14 residues. Germline CDR1 SGHRS, CDR2 YFSETQ. V dropped 4 bases and J dropped 7 bases, with 15 bases sitting between them. The CDR3 loop is CASSVILAPNEQFF. CDR3 nucleotides: TGCGCCAGCAGCGTGATTCTAGCCCCAAATGAGCAGTTCTTC.

About this clone: The sample has other DNA sequences that encode this CDR3 too. The chain's CDR3 is CASSLDGQSNQPQHF. The CDR3, as DNA: TGCGCCAGCAGCTTGGATGGACAGAGCAATCAGCCCCAGCATTTT. The chain combines TRBV5-1 with TRBJ1-5, with a tentative D call TRBD1 (6 bases). The germline gives CDR1 SGHRS, CDR2 YFSETQ. The length of the CDR3 is 15 residues. The V end was cut by 0 bases, the J end by 1 base, with 8 bases between.

The V call is TRBV2, the J call TRBJ1-2; 8 bases are a match to TRBD1. The length of the CDR3 is 15 residues. The V segment lost 7 bases and the J segment 5 bases; nucleotides outside the gene matches: 12. Per the germline V gene, CDR1 is SNHLY and CDR2 is FYNNEI. Here the CDR3 reads CASNPRGRLRYGYTF. The DNA for the CDR3 is TGTGCCAGCAATCCCAGGGGGCGCCTTCGGTATGGCTACACCTTC.

The chain recombines TRBV10-3 with TRBJ1-1; 8 bases match TRBD1. V shed 0 bases and J 4 bases; nucleotides not matched to a gene: 7. The germline gives CDR1 ENHRY, CDR2 SYGVKD. The CDR3 covers 16 residues. CDR3 region: CAISESGRGRATEAFF. CDR3 DNA sequence: TGTGCCATCAGTGAGTCAGGCAGGGGGCGCGCCACTGAAGCTTTCTTT.

The table lists this clone with a count of one. The chain has TRBV27 and TRBJ2-5; D call uncertain. Germline values: CDR1 MNHEY, CDR2 SMNVEV (reference sequence). The V end lost 6 bases, the J end lost 4 bases, and 9 bases lay between the germline ends. CDR3 length: 12 amino acids. The DNA of the CDR3 is TGTGCCAGCAGGGATAGAGGAGAGACCCAGTACTTC. Its translation is CASRDRGETQYF.

A single count supports this clone. V usage is TRBV4-1 and J usage is TRBJ1-5; D remains ambiguous. This CDR3 spans 14 amino acids. From germline, CDR1 is MGHRA and CDR2 YSYEKL. Trimming cost V 5 bases and J 0 bases, with 8 bases left between them. The CDR3, as DNA: TGCGCCAGCAGCGGGCCAAATAGCAATCAGCCCCAGCATTTT. Translation: CASSGPNSNQPQHF.

V usage is TRBV2 and J usage is TRBJ2-7; maybe TRBD1 (6 bases). Germline V CDR1 and CDR2: SNHLY, FYNNEI. The V and J ends lost 4 bases and 2 bases respectively, with 15 bases between them. This CDR3 contains 15 residues. The CDR3 DNA sequence: TGTGCCAGCAGTGCAGGGGCCGGATATCCCTACGAGCAGTACTTC. The encoded protein is CASSAGAGYPYEQYF.

V gene TRBV6-2 or TRBV6-3 combines with J gene TRBJ1-3, with TRBD1 identical over 7 bases. The CDR3 spans 16 residues. V gave up 6 bases and J gave up 2 bases; unmatched junction bases: 10. CDR1 and CDR2 from the germline V gene are MNHEY and SVGEGT. The DNA for the CDR3 is TGTGCCAGCAGCCGAACCCAGACAGGGACTGGAAACACCATATATTTT. Translated: CASSRTQTGTGNTIYF.

This clone was picked up a small number of times. The CDR3 DNA is TGTGCCAGCAGCGTAGACCCTGGGGGCCACGGAAACACCATATATTTT. The encoded protein is CASSVDPGGHGNTIYF. The J gene is TRBJ1-3, the V gene TRBV9, with a tentative D call TRBD1 (6 bases). The V end was cut by 0 bases, the J end by 4 bases, with 14 bases between. The CDR3 sequence is 16 residues long. In germline, CDR1 is SGDLS, CDR2 YYNGEE.

The J gene is TRBJ2-2, the V gene TRBV6-5, with a tentative D call TRBD2 (5 bases). V was clipped by 4 bases and J by 6 bases, with 12 bases between them. CDR3 length equals 14 residues. Per germline, CDR1 MNHEY and CDR2 SVGAGI. CDR3 sequence (DNA): TGTGCCAGCAGTTCCGGTAGCGATCCCGGGGAGCTGTTTTTT. It encodes CASSSGSDPGELFF.

The chain couples TRBV18 to TRBJ1-1; D remains unclear. There are 13 residues in the CDR3. V was pared by 5 bases and J by 1 base, with 8 bases between. CDR1 KGHSH and CDR2 LQKENI come from the germline V gene. CDR3 loop: CASSVDKNTEAFF. The CDR3 region has the DNA TGTGCCAGCTCAGTTGACAAGAACACTGAAGCTTTCTTT.

This chain links TRBV5-5 with TRBJ1-6; TRBD1 matches 9 bases. Germline CDR1 is SGHKS and CDR2 is YYEKEE (reference sequence). J gave up 9 bases and V 6 bases, and 10 bases lay outside the gene matches. The CDR3 spans 15 residues. The CDR3 protein is CASTQTGGVSSPLHF. CDR3 in DNA: TGTGCCAGCACACAAACAGGGGGCGTAAGTTCACCCCTCCACTTT.

This sequence joins TRBV2 and TRBJ1-6; 8 bases fit TRBD1. Germline loops: CDR1 SNHLY, CDR2 FYNNEI. The CDR3 runs 15 residues. The J segment lost 6 bases and the V segment lost 7 bases, leaving 8 bases of the junction unmatched. The CDR3 DNA reads as TGTGCCAGCACGTCGCAGGGGGCCATTAATTCACCCCTCCACTTT. Translation: CASTSQGAINSPLHF.

This sequence joins TRBV9 and TRBJ2-2; D uncertain. The CDR3 is 16 amino acids. Trimming stripped 0 bases from V and 4 bases from J, with 13 bases between. From germline, CDR1 is SGDLS and CDR2 YYNGEE. This chain's CDR3 is CASSVGAVSGTGELFF. The CDR3 DNA is TGTGCCAGCAGCGTAGGGGCAGTGTCTGGCACCGGGGAGCTGTTTTTT.

The V call is TRBV20-1, the J call TRBJ1-2; D is undetermined. CDR3 length: 11 amino acids. CDR1 and CDR2 (germline): DFQATT, SNEGSKA (reference sequence). Trimming took 2 bases from V and 7 from J, leaving 8 bases between them. CDR3 amino acids: CSARSGSGYTF. CDR3 bases: TGCAGTGCTAGAAGCGGGAGTGGCTACACCTTC.

V is TRBV28 and J is TRBJ1-1; D may be TRBD1 (5 bases). The CDR3 is 15 residues long. V lost 3 bases to trimming and J lost 1 base, with 12 bases between them. Germline CDR1 reads MDHEN; CDR2 reads SYDVKM. CDR3 nucleotide sequence: TGTGCCAGCAGTTTGGGGGGAGGAGGGAACACTGAAGCTTTCTTT. This translates into CASSLGGGGNTEAFF.

This clone came up a few times. The chain recombines TRBV28 with TRBJ1-1; tentative D call: TRBD1 (6 bases). Germline-derived CDR1 and CDR2 are MDHEN and SYDVKM. The CDR3 length is 14 residues. V lost 3 bases and J lost 2, with 10 bases in between. The CDR3 protein is CASSLRGGNTEAFF. As DNA, the CDR3 is TGTGCCAGCAGTTTGAGAGGGGGTAACACTGAAGCTTTCTTT.

The V call is TRBV5-1, the J call TRBJ1-1; TRBD1 might be the D (6 bases). Between the trimmed V and J ends, which lost 0 bases and 1 base, there was a span of 25 bases. This CDR3 is 20 amino acids long. CDR1 and CDR2 from the germline V gene are SGHRS and YFSETQ. The CDR3 DNA reads as TGCGCCAGCAGCTTGGCCCCACAGGGTCATCCTTCCCGAACGAACACTGAAGCTTTCTTT. Protein sequence: CASSLAPQGHPSRTNTEAFF. The full variable domain, its missing parts supplied by reference TRBV5-1 and TRBJ1-1, is KAGVTQTPRYLIKTRGQQVTLSCSPISGHRSVSWYQQTPGQGLQFLFEYFSETQRNKGNFPGRFSGRQFSNSRSEMNVSTLELGDSALYLCASSLAPQGHPSRTNTEAFFGQGTRLTVV.